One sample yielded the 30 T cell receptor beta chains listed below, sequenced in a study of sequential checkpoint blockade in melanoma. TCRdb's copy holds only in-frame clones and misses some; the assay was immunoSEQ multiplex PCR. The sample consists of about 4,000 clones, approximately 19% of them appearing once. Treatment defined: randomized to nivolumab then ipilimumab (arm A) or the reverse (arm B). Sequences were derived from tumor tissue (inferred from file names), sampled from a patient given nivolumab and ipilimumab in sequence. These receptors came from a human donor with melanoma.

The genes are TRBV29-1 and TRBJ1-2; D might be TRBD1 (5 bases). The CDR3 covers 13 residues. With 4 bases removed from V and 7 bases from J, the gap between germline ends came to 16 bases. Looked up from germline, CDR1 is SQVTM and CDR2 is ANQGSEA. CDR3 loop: CSVALGGIRGYTF. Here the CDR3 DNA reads TGCAGCGTTGCCCTCGGGGGGATACGTGGCTACACCTTC.

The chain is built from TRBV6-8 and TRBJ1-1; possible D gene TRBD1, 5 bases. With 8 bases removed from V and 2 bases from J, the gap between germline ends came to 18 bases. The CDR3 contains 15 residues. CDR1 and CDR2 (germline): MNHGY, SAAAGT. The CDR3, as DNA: TGTGCCAGCGCTACGCCGGGGCAGCTAAACACTGAAGCTTTCTTT. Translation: CASATPGQLNTEAFF.

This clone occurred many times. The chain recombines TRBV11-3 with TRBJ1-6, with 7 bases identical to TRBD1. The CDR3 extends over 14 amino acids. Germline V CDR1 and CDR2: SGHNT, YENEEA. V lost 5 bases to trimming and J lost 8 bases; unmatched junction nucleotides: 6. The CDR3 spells CASSRQGQDSPLHF. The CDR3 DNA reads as TGTGCCAGCAGCCGACAGGGTCAAGATTCACCCCTCCACTTT.

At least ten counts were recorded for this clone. The DNA of the CDR3 is TGCGCCAGCAGCCAAGACAGGAGTAGTCCTTATGGCTACACCTTC. It is translated as CASSQDRSSPYGYTF. V and J are TRBV23-1 and TRBJ1-2; TRBD1 is a possible D gene (6 bases). TRBV23-1 is sorted into the ORF group, with uncertain function. Trimming removed 6 bases from V and 5 bases from J, with 19 bases in between. The CDR3 runs to 15 residues.

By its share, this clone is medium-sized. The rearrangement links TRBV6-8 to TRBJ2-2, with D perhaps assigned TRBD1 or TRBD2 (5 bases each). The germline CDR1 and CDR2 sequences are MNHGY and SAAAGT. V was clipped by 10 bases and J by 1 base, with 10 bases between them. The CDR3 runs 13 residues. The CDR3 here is CATMRGNTGELFF. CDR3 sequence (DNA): TGTGCCACCATGAGGGGGAACACCGGGGAGCTGTTTTTT.

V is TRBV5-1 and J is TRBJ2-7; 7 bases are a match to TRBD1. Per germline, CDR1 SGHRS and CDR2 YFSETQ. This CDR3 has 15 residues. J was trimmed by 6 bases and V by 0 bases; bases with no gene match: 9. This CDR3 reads CASSLVPGGSGEQYF. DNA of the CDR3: TGCGCCAGCAGCTTGGTGCCAGGGGGATCGGGCGAGCAGTACTTC.

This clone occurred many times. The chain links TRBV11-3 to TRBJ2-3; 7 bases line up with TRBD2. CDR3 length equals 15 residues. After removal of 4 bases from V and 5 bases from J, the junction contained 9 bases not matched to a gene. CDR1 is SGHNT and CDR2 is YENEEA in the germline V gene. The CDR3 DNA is TGTGCCAGCAGCTCCTCATTGGGGAGGGAAGATACGCAGTATTTT. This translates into CASSSSLGREDTQYF.

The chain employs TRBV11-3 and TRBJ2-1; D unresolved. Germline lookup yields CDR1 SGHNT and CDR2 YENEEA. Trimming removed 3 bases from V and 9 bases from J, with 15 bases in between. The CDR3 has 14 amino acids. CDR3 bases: TGTGCCAGCAGCTTGTACGGTAGGTATGGTGAGCAGTTCTTC. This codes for CASSLYGRYGEQFF.

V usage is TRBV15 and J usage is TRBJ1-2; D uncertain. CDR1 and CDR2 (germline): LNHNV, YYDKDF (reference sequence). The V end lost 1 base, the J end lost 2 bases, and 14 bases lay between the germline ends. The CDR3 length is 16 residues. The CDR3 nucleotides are TGTGCCACCAGCAGAGCAAAGGGCCTCTTGAACTATGGCTACACCTTC. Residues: CATSRAKGLLNYGYTF.

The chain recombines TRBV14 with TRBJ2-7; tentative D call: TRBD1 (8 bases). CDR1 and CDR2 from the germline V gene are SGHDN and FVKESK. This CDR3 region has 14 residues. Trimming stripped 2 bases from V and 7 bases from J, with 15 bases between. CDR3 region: CASSQFTGGGEQYF. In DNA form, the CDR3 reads TGTGCCAGCAGCCAATTTACAGGGGGGGGAGAGCAGTACTTC.

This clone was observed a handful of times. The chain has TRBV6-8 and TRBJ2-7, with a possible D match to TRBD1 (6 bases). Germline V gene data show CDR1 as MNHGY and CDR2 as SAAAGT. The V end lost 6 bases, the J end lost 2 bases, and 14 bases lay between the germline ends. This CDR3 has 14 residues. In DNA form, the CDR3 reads TGTGCCAGCAGGGCAGGGGAAACGGCCTACGAGCAGTACTTC. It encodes CASRAGETAYEQYF.

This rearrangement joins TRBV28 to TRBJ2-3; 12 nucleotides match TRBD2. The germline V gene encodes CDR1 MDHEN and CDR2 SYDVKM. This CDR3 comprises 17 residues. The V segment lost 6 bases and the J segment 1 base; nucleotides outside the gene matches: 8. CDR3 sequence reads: CASSATSGGLGTDTQYF. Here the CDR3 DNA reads TGTGCCAGCAGCGCGACTAGCGGGGGATTGGGCACAGATACGCAGTATTTT.

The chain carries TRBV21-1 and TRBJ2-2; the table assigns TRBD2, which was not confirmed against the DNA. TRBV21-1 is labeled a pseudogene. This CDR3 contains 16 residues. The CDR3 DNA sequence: TGTGCCAGCAGCCCCAGACTAGCGGGGGGAACCGGGGAGCTGTTTTTT. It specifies CASSPRLAGGTGELFF.

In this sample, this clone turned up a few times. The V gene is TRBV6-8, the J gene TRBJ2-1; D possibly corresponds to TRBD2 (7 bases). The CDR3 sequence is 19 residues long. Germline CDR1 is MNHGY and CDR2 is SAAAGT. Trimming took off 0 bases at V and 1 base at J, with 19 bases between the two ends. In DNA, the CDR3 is TGTGCCAGCAGTTACTCGGGCGTGGGGGGGGCACGATCCTACAATGAGCAGTTCTTC. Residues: CASSYSGVGGARSYNEQFF.

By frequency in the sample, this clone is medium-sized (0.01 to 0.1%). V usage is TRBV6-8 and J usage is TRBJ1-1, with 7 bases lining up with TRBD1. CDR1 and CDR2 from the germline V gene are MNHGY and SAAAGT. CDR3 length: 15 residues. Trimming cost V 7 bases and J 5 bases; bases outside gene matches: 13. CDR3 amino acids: CASTPQGQGLTEAFF. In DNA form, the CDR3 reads TGTGCCAGCACCCCACAGGGGCAGGGGCTTACTGAAGCTTTCTTT.

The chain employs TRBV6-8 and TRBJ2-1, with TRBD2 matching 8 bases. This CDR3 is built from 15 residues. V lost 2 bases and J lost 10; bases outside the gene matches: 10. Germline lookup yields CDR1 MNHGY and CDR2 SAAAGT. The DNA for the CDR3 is TGTGCCAGCAGTTACGGTCAGCGGGGGAACGAAGAGCAGTTCTTC. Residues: CASSYGQRGNEEQFF.

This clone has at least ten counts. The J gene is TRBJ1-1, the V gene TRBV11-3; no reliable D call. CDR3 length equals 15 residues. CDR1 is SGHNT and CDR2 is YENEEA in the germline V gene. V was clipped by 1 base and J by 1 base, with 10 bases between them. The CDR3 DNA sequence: TGTGCCAGCAGCTTAGGGGCCTCAGGGAACACTGAAGCTTTCTTT. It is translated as CASSLGASGNTEAFF.

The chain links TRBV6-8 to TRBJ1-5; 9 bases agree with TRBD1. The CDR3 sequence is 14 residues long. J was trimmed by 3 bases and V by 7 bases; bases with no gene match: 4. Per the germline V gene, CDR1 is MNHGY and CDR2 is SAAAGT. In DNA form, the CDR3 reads TGTGCCAGCATGACAGGGGGGGACAATCAGCCCCAGCATTTT. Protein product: CASMTGGDNQPQHF.

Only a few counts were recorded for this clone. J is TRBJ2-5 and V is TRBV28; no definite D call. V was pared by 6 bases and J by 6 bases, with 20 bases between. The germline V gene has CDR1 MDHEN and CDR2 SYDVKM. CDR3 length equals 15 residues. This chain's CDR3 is CASSHRGTEVKTQYF. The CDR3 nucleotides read TGTGCCAGCAGCCACCGAGGAACTGAAGTGAAGACCCAGTACTTC. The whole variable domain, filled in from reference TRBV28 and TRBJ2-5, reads DVKVTQSSRYLVKRTGEKVFLECVQDMDHENMFWYRQDPGLGLRLIYFSYDVKMKEKGDIPEGYSVSREKKERFSLILESASTNQTSMYLCASSHRGTEVKTQYFGPGTRLLVL.

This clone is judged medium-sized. The DNA for the CDR3 is TGTGCCAGTAGTATATACGGGGGGGCGACCGGGGAGCTGTTTTTT. It translates to CASSIYGGATGELFF. The chain employs TRBV19 and TRBJ2-2; the match to TRBD2 covers 8 bases. The CDR3 extends over 15 amino acids. J gave up 5 bases and V 2 bases, and 4 bases lay outside the gene matches. Per the germline V gene, CDR1 is LNHDA and CDR2 is SQIVND (reference sequence). Full variable domain (outside the CDR3, taken from reference TRBV19 and TRBJ2-2): DGGITQSPKYLFRKEGQNVTLSCEQNLNHDAMYWYRQDPGQGLRLIYYSQIVNDFQKGDIAEGYSVSREKKESFPLTVTSAQKNPTAFYLCASSIYGGATGELFFGEGSRLTVL.

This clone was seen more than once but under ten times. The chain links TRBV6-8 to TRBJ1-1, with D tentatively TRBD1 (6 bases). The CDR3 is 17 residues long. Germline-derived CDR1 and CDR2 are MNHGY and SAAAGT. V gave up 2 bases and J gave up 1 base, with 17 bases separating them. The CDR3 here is CASSYPKTGTGNTEAFF. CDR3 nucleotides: TGTGCCAGCAGTTACCCGAAAACAGGGACGGGGAACACTGAAGCTTTCTTT.

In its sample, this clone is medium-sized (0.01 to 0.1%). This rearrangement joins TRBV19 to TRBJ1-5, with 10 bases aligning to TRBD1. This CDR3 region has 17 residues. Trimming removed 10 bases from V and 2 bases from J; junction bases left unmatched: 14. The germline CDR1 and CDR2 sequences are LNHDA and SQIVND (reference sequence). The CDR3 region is CATSQGQGIGGNQPQHF. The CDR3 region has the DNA TGTGCCACCTCCCAGGGACAGGGGATCGGTGGCAATCAGCCCCAGCATTTT.

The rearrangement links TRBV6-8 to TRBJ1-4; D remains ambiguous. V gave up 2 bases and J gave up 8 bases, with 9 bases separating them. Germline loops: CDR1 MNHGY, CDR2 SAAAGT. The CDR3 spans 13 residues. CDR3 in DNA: TGTGCCAGCAGTTACATAGGAAACGAAAAACTGTTTTTT. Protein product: CASSYIGNEKLFF.

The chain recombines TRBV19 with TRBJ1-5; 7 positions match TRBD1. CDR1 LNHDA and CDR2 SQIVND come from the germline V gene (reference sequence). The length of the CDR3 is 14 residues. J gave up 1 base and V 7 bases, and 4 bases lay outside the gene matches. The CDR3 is CASTPGGSNQPQHF. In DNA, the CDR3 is TGTGCCAGTACCCCAGGGGGAAGCAATCAGCCCCAGCATTTT. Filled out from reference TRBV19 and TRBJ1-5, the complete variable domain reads DGGITQSPKYLFRKEGQNVTLSCEQNLNHDAMYWYRQDPGQGLRLIYYSQIVNDFQKGDIAEGYSVSREKKESFPLTVTSAQKNPTAFYLCASTPGGSNQPQHFGDGTRLSIL.

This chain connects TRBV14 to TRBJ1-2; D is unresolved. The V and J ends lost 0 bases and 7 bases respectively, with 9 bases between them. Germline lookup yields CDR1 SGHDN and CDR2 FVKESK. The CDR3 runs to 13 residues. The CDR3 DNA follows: TGTGCCAGCAGCCAAGATAACTATTTTGGCTACACCTTC. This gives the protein CASSQDNYFGYTF.

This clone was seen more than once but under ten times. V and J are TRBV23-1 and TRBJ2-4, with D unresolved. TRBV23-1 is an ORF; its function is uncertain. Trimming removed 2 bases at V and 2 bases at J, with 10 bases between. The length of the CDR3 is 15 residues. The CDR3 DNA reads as TGCGCCAGCAGTCAAAGGCAGGCTCCCAAAAACATTCAGTACTTC. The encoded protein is CASSQRQAPKNIQYF.

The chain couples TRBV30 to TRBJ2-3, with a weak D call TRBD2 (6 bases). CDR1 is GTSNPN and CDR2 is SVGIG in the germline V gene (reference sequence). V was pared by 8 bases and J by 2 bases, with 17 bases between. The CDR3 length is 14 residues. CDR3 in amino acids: CAGRFGTHTDTQYF. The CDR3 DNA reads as TGTGCCGGACGCTTCGGGACTCACACAGATACGCAGTATTTT.

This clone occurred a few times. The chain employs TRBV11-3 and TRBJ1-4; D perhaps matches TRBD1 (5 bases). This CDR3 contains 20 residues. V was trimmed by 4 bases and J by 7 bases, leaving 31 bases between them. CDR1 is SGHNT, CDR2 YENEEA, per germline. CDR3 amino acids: CASSSEQDQTTQQWGEKLFF. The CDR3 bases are TGTGCCAGCAGCTCGGAACAGGATCAAACAACTCAACAATGGGGTGAAAAACTGTTTTTT.

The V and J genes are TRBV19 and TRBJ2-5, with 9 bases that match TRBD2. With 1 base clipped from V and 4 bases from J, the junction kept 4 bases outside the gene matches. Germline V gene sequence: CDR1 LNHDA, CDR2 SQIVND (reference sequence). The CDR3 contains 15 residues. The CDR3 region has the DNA TGTGCCAGTAGTATAGTTGCTAGCGGGGTAGAGACCCAGTACTTC. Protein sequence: CASSIVASGVETQYF.

CDR3 DNA sequence: TGTGCCAGCAGCTTAGCCGGGGGAGGGTCAAAAAAACTGTTTTTT. It encodes CASSLAGGGSKKLFF. The chain has TRBV7-5 and TRBJ1-4. TRBV7-5 is annotated as a pseudogene. CDR3 length: 15 residues.